This passage covers 24 T cell receptor beta chains from one sample sequenced in a study of shared clonotypes between healthy human individuals (dated by TCRdb to the early 2020s). The method was the immunoSEQ multiplex PCR assay. Entries here come from immuneACCESS through TCRdb and include only in-frame sequences with V and J called. Some clones fail to appear in such tables; in the studies checked, an unresolved V gene covers under half of the shortfall, and the cause of the remainder is unknown. In all, the sample holds about 750,000 clones, and about 92% of those were seen once. The ten largest clonotypes hold less than 25% of the sample. CD8 naive samples were CD45RO-negative cells positively selected for CCR7, giving a CD45RA+CCR7+ population that excluded TemRA cells. Sequencing used naive CD8+ T cells sorted from blood. The label giving this sample's cell subset or site can be read as: CD45RA+CCR7+. Receptor source: a man aged 30-40 years in good health.

The chain is built from TRBV27 and TRBJ2-1, with a weak D call TRBD2 (6 bases). The CDR3 is made up of 17 amino acids. Trimming took off 4 bases at V and 0 bases at J, with 16 bases between the two ends. CDR1 and CDR2 (germline): MNHEY, SMNVEV (reference sequence). In DNA, the CDR3 is TGTGCCAGCAGTTCCTACCTCGGGGGATCCTCCTACAATGAGCAGTTCTTC. It specifies CASSSYLGGSSYNEQFF.

V usage is TRBV9 and J usage is TRBJ2-3; unclear D gene. Germline values: CDR1 SGDLS, CDR2 YYNGEE. Trimming took off 0 bases at V and 1 base at J, with 9 bases between the two ends. The CDR3 sequence is 15 residues long. For the CDR3, the DNA is TGTGCCAGCAGCGTAGGTTCTGTTGGCACAGATACGCAGTATTTT. It codes for CASSVGSVGTDTQYF. The full variable domain, its missing parts supplied by reference TRBV9 and TRBJ2-3, is DSGVTQTPKHLITATGQRVTLRCSPRSGDLSVYWYQQSLDQGLQFLIQYYNGEERAKGNILERFSAQQFPDLHSELNLSSLELGDSALYFCASSVGSVGTDTQYFGPGTRLTVL.

The chain employs TRBV4-1 and TRBJ1-1; D unresolved. CDR1 and CDR2 from the germline V gene are MGHRA and YSYEKL. Between the trimmed V and J ends, which lost 3 bases and 4 bases, there was a span of 9 bases. The CDR3 has 13 residues. The CDR3 spells CASSQSRVTEAFF. The CDR3 region has the DNA TGCGCCAGCAGCCAGTCTCGGGTCACTGAAGCTTTCTTT.

This clone was seen only once. This chain joins TRBV28 and TRBJ1-1; no definite D call. The CDR3 loop spans 15 amino acids. Germline V gene sequence: CDR1 MDHEN, CDR2 SYDVKM. Trimming took off 6 bases at V and 2 bases at J, with 16 bases between the two ends. The chain's CDR3 is CASSYLRAANTEAFF. DNA for the CDR3: TGTGCCAGCAGCTACCTCCGGGCAGCCAACACTGAAGCTTTCTTT.

The chain has TRBV5-1 and TRBJ2-3; 7 bases are shared with TRBD2. The junction had 16 bases not matched to a gene; V was cut back by 1 base and J by 2 bases. The CDR3 contains 19 residues. Germline CDR1 reads SGHRS; CDR2 reads YFSETQ. CDR3 region: CASSLRRQTGTTFTDTQYF. The CDR3 DNA reads as TGCGCCAGCAGCTTGCGTCGGCAGACCGGGACTACCTTCACAGATACGCAGTATTTT.

This rearrangement joins TRBV7-9 to TRBJ2-2, with 10 bases identical to TRBD2. The ends lost 4 bases at V and 4 bases at J; junction bases unmatched: 6. The germline gives CDR1 SEHNR, CDR2 FQNEAQ (reference sequence). This CDR3 spans 16 amino acids. The CDR3 region is CASSSSSGSGTGELFF. The CDR3 bases are TGTGCCAGCAGCTCGTCTAGCGGGAGTGGCACCGGGGAGCTGTTTTTT.

The chain carries TRBV6-5 and TRBJ2-7; 11 positions agree with TRBD2. This CDR3 has 16 amino acids. Per germline, CDR1 MNHEY and CDR2 SVGAGI. J lost 0 bases, V lost 2 bases, and 3 bases had no gene match. The CDR3 DNA reads TGTGCCAGCAGTTACGGGACTAGCGGATACTCCTACGAGCAGTACTTC. This encodes CASSYGTSGYSYEQYF.

The sample holds a few counts of this clone. V is TRBV7-8 and J is TRBJ2-2; no clear D. The CDR3 loop spans 16 amino acids. V lost 4 bases to trimming and J lost 4 bases, with 16 bases between them. Germline CDR1 is SGHVS and CDR2 is FQNEAQ. The CDR3 bases are TGTGCCAGCAGCTCGCTGTGGACGGCGAGCACCGGGGAGCTGTTTTTT. This gives the protein CASSSLWTASTGELFF.

The gene calls are TRBV28 and TRBJ2-3; D uncertain. The CDR3 is 16 amino acids. Germline CDR1 reads MDHEN; CDR2 reads SYDVKM. The ends were cut back, 2 bases at V and 0 bases at J, with 12 bases in the middle. The CDR3 here is CASSLGARISTDTQYF. The CDR3 DNA sequence: TGTGCCAGCAGTTTAGGAGCGAGAATTAGCACAGATACGCAGTATTTT.

The chain recombines TRBV2 with TRBJ1-5; tentatively, D is TRBD1 (6 bases). The germline V and J ends were trimmed by 7 bases and 0 bases, with 19 bases remaining between them. Germline V gives CDR1 SNHLY, CDR2 FYNNEI. The CDR3 length is 17 residues. CDR3 loop: CASTDRQGLYSNQPQHF. The CDR3 nucleotides are TGTGCCAGCACTGATCGGCAGGGGCTGTATAGCAATCAGCCCCAGCATTTT. Variable domain in full (rest from reference TRBV2 and TRBJ1-5): EPEVTQTPSHQVTQMGQEVILRCVPISNHLYFYWYRQILGQKVEFLVSFYNNEISEKSEIFDDQFSVERPDGSNFTLKIRSTKLEDSAMYFCASTDRQGLYSNQPQHFGDGTRLSIL.

This sequence joins TRBV7-8 and TRBJ2-7, with TRBD2 matching 12 bases. Germline loops: CDR1 SGHVS, CDR2 FQNEAQ. The CDR3 extends over 16 amino acids. J was trimmed by 3 bases and V by 5 bases; bases with no gene match: 8. The CDR3 region has the DNA TGTGCCAGCAGCCTGATAGGACTAGCGGGATACTACGAGCAGTACTTC. Amino acids: CASSLIGLAGYYEQYF.

This sequence joins TRBV19 and TRBJ2-1; 10 positions match TRBD2. Germline trimming cut 5 bases from V and 4 bases from J; bases unmatched to any gene: 5. The CDR3 is made up of 15 amino acids. The germline gives CDR1 LNHDA, CDR2 SQIVND (reference sequence). The CDR3 here is CASSPSGSEYNEQFF. The CDR3, as DNA: TGTGCCAGTAGTCCTAGCGGGAGCGAGTACAATGAGCAGTTCTTC.

V gene TRBV7-9 combines with J gene TRBJ1-1; D is possibly TRBD1 (5 bases). Germline V gives CDR1 SEHNR, CDR2 FQNEAQ (reference sequence). The CDR3 sequence is 17 residues long. Between the trimmed V and J ends, which lost 4 bases and 0 bases, there was a span of 18 bases. CDR3 protein: CASSSGDQGVVNTEAFF. DNA for the CDR3: TGTGCCAGCAGCTCGGGGGACCAGGGTGTAGTGAACACTGAAGCTTTCTTT.

This clone was recorded only once. This rearrangement joins TRBV29-1 to TRBJ2-7; 13 bases line up with TRBD2. The V gene end was trimmed by 1 base and the J gene end by 6 bases; junction bases not matched to a gene: 6. The CDR3 extends over 15 amino acids. Per germline, CDR1 SQVTM and CDR2 ANQGSEA. Here the CDR3 reads CSVEGTSGSVLEQYF. Here the CDR3 DNA reads TGCAGCGTTGAAGGGACTAGCGGGAGTGTACTCGAGCAGTACTTC.

This clone was seen a single time. This chain connects TRBV25-1 to TRBJ2-7; 7 nucleotides align to TRBD2. The germline CDR1 and CDR2 sequences are MGHDK and SYGVNS. Germline trimming cut 5 bases from V and 2 bases from J; bases unmatched to any gene: 15. The CDR3 runs 17 residues. The CDR3 DNA is TGTGCCAGCAGTCCCCTGGCGGCTAGCGGCCTTACCTACGAGCAGTACTTC. The encoded protein is CASSPLAASGLTYEQYF.

The genes are TRBV7-9 and TRBJ2-5; 7 bases agree with TRBD2. This CDR3 has 14 residues. Looked up from germline, CDR1 is SEHNR and CDR2 is FQNEAQ (reference sequence). J gave up 3 bases and V 4 bases, and 5 bases lay outside the gene matches. CDR3: CASSSFGGEETQYF. CDR3 DNA: TGTGCCAGCAGCTCGTTTGGGGGGGAAGAGACCCAGTACTTC.

This clone has just one count. The CDR3 DNA reads as TGTGCCAGCCCTCTCGGGAACGAGCAGTACTTC. It yields the protein CASPLGNEQYF. This chain connects TRBV2 to TRBJ2-7, with D perhaps matching TRBD2 (5 bases). Trimming removed 8 bases from V and 5 bases from J, with 10 bases in between. CDR3 length: 11 residues. Per germline, CDR1 SNHLY and CDR2 FYNNEI.

This clone appeared a few times. This chain links TRBV15 with TRBJ2-1, with TRBD2 matching over 12 bases. Unmatched junction bases numbered 5, after V lost 8 bases and J lost 6 bases. Germline CDR1 is LNHNV and CDR2 is YYDKDF (reference sequence). The CDR3 runs to 14 residues. CDR3 bases: TGTGCCACCGGTCGGACTAGCGGGACCAATGAGCAGTTCTTC. Its translation is CATGRTSGTNEQFF.

The V gene is TRBV7-6, the J gene TRBJ2-1; perhaps TRBD1 as D (5 bases). Germline loops: CDR1 SGHVS, CDR2 FNYEAQ. CDR3 length: 15 amino acids. The V and J ends lost 5 bases and 0 bases respectively, with 11 bases between them. CDR3 loop: CASSAAGSSYNEQFF. CDR3 bases: TGTGCCAGCAGCGCCGCAGGGTCCTCCTACAATGAGCAGTTCTTC.

This chain joins TRBV29-1 and TRBJ2-3; no firm D call. Germline V gives CDR1 SQVTM, CDR2 ANQGSEA. There are 15 residues in the CDR3. The V and J ends lost 6 bases and 4 bases respectively, with 20 bases between them. CDR3 nucleotides: TGCAGCGTCCACGTCTCTCGCACTGGGGCAGATACGCAGTATTTT. It is translated as CSVHVSRTGADTQYF.

This chain links TRBV7-2 with TRBJ2-1; 8 positions agree with TRBD2. The CDR3 contains 19 residues. The V gene's germline CDR1 is SGHTA and CDR2 FQGNSA. V lost 3 bases, J lost 3 bases, and 16 bases stayed unmatched. The CDR3 loop is CASSFGAELAGANYNEQFF. The CDR3 DNA is TGTGCCAGCAGCTTTGGGGCCGAGCTAGCGGGCGCGAACTACAATGAGCAGTTCTTC.

The rearrangement uses TRBV6-1 and TRBJ2-5; D remains ambiguous. V shed 6 bases and J shed 5 bases, with 13 bases lying between them. The CDR3 consists of 13 residues. CDR1 is MNHNS and CDR2 is SASEGT in the germline V gene. The CDR3 loop is CASRDRRKETQYF. The CDR3, as DNA: TGTGCCAGCAGGGATAGACGGAAGGAGACCCAGTACTTC.

This chain links TRBV25-1 with TRBJ2-1, with TRBD2 matching 12 bases. J lost 6 bases, V lost 6 bases, and 12 bases had no gene match. CDR3 length: 17 amino acids. The V gene's germline CDR1 is MGHDK and CDR2 SYGVNS. In DNA, the CDR3 is TGTGCCAGCAGCGCCGTCGGGACTAGCGGGCCCCCCAATGAGCAGTTCTTC. This translates into CASSAVGTSGPPNEQFF.

This chain connects TRBV6-5 to TRBJ2-3; D perhaps matches TRBD2 (5 bases). CDR1 is MNHEY and CDR2 is SVGAGI in the germline V gene. The CDR3 is 15 amino acids. V dropped 2 bases and J dropped 0 bases, with 9 bases sitting between them. The CDR3 DNA reads as TGTGCCAGCAGTTACACAACTAGTAGCACAGATACGCAGTATTTT. It specifies CASSYTTSSTDTQYF.